One and the same sample provided the 11 T cell receptor beta chains below, sequenced in a study of T-cell memory formation after mild COVID-19. Via MiXCR, TCRdb re-called the 5' RACE reads, giving one row per CDR3 protein. The sample consists of about 340,000 distinct CDR3 sequences, roughly 21% of them appearing once. Sequencing used PBMCs or a T cell subset sorted from them (not recorded which). These receptors were obtained from an adult woman who had mild COVID-19 (a few samples of this study predate the infection). Cell type and time point are not known.

The chain carries TRBV5-1 and TRBJ2-3; D might be TRBD2 (6 bases). Trimming cost V 2 bases and J 1 base, with 11 bases left between them. CDR1 is SGHRS, CDR2 YFSETQ, per germline. The CDR3 has 15 residues. DNA of the CDR3: TGCGCCAGCAGCTTTTACACGGGGGGCACAGATACGCAGTATTTT. Protein sequence: CASSFYTGGTDTQYF.

V usage is TRBV7-9 and J usage is TRBJ1-1; D might be TRBD1 (6 bases). This CDR3 has 16 residues. Germline V gene sequence: CDR1 SEHNR, CDR2 FQNEAQ (reference sequence). Trimming took 5 bases from V and 0 from J, leaving 16 bases between them. In DNA form, the CDR3 reads TGTGCCAGCAGCCCTCGGAGGGACAACGTGAACACTGAAGCTTTCTTT. It translates to CASSPRRDNVNTEAFF.

The rearrangement joins TRBV4-2 to TRBJ2-3, with 10 bases matching TRBD2. J was trimmed by 2 bases and V by 0 bases; bases with no gene match: 5. This CDR3 is built from 17 residues. The V gene's germline CDR1 is LGHNA and CDR2 YNFKEQ. The CDR3 sequence is CASSQDGTSESTDTQYF. For the CDR3, the DNA is TGTGCCAGCAGCCAAGACGGGACTAGCGAGTCCACAGATACGCAGTATTTT.

This clonotype was detected a few times. The gene calls are TRBV5-1 and TRBJ2-7; D possibly uses TRBD1 or TRBD2 (5 bases each). CDR1 and CDR2 (germline): SGHRS, YFSETQ. The length of the CDR3 is 14 residues. Trimming took off 0 bases at V and 2 bases at J, with 9 bases between the two ends. CDR3 residues: CASSLVWGTYEQYF. The DNA of the CDR3 is TGCGCCAGCAGCTTGGTCTGGGGGACCTACGAGCAGTACTTC.

The V and J genes are TRBV30 and TRBJ1-1, with 9 bases that match TRBD1. CDR3 length: 15 amino acids. The V segment lost 2 bases and the J segment 3 bases; nucleotides outside the gene matches: 7. Looked up from germline, CDR1 is GTSNPN and CDR2 is SVGIG (reference sequence). The chain's CDR3 is CAWSPFDRGYTEAFF. In nucleotides, the CDR3 is TGTGCCTGGAGTCCGTTCGACAGGGGGTACACTGAAGCTTTCTTT.

The chain employs TRBV20-1 and TRBJ2-1, with 13 positions matching TRBD2. J lost 1 base, V lost 2 bases, and 11 bases had no gene match. This CDR3 comprises 19 residues. Germline V gene lookup returns CDR1 DFQATT and CDR2 SNEGSKA (reference sequence). Written as DNA, the CDR3 is TGCAGTGCTAGACCTATCGGTGGGACTAGCGGGGTGTCCTACAATGAGCAGTTCTTC. Its protein product is CSARPIGGTSGVSYNEQFF.

V is TRBV20-1 and J is TRBJ2-3, with 8 bases fitting TRBD1. Germline CDR1 is DFQATT and CDR2 is SNEGSKA (reference sequence). The J segment lost 0 bases and the V segment lost 5 bases, leaving 7 bases of the junction unmatched. CDR3 length: 15 residues. The CDR3 reads CSAVRDRISTDTQYF. CDR3 DNA: TGCAGTGCTGTCCGGGACAGGATAAGCACAGATACGCAGTATTTT.

The chain employs TRBV5-1 and TRBJ1-5; maybe TRBD1 (6 bases). The V end lost 4 bases, the J end lost 4 bases, and 9 bases lay between the germline ends. In germline, CDR1 is SGHRS, CDR2 YFSETQ. The CDR3 has 13 residues. Here the CDR3 DNA reads TGCGCCAGCAGCCTTGGACAGAATCAGCCCCAGCATTTT. Protein product: CASSLGQNQPQHF.

A single count supports this clonotype. The chain recombines TRBV19 with TRBJ2-1; 10 bases are a match to TRBD1. This CDR3 is 15 amino acids long. Germline CDR1 LNHDA, CDR2 SQIVND (reference sequence). Trimming cost V 4 bases and J 1 base; bases outside gene matches: 1. The chain's CDR3 is CASSRGQGSYNEQFF. The CDR3 DNA reads TGTGCCAGTAGTAGGGGACAGGGGTCCTACAATGAGCAGTTCTTC. Complete variable domain (other parts from reference TRBV19 and TRBJ2-1): DGGITQSPKYLFRKEGQNVTLSCEQNLNHDAMYWYRQDPGQGLRLIYYSQIVNDFQKGDIAEGYSVSREKKESFPLTVTSAQKNPTAFYLCASSRGQGSYNEQFFGPGTRLTVL.

This clonotype was counted only a few times. The chain carries TRBV5-1 and TRBJ1-3, with D unclear. Germline V lookup: CDR1 SGHRS, CDR2 YFSETQ. Trimming stripped 1 base from V and 0 bases from J, with 11 bases between. CDR3 size: 16 residues. The CDR3 nucleotides are TGCGCCAGCAGCTTGTGGTCAACGGCCTCTGGAAACACCATATATTTT. It codes for CASSLWSTASGNTIYF.

The J gene is TRBJ2-1, the V gene TRBV7-8; D unresolved. V was pared by 5 bases and J by 7 bases, with 9 bases between. The CDR3 covers 12 residues. Germline assignment: CDR1 SGHVS and CDR2 FQNEAQ. This CDR3 is CASSPFGNEQFF. CDR3 nucleotides: TGTGCCAGCAGCCCCTTCGGGAATGAGCAGTTCTTC.